What follows are 30 T cell receptor beta chains derived from one specimen sequenced in a study of blood T cells in healthy people across ages. Using a J-beta primer mix together with a sample-barcoded 5' primer, a second PCR was run for about 6 to 12 cycles. TCRdb called the 5' RACE reads again in MiXCR, with one record for every CDR3 protein. This table holds 1.5 million to 2 million distinct CDR3 sequences, less than 50% found once. The specimen was blood. These receptors all stem from a woman aged 40 to 50 in good health.

This clonotype was seen just once. V and J are TRBV15 and TRBJ2-5, with TRBD2 as a possible D gene (7 bases). Germline lookup yields CDR1 LNHNV and CDR2 YYDKDF (reference sequence). CDR3 size: 17 residues. V was clipped by 1 base and J by 3 bases, with 18 bases between them. The CDR3 DNA is TGTGCCACCAGCAGAGGAGGGTTAGGGGGGGCGGAAGAGACCCAGTACTTC. Amino acids: CATSRGGLGGAEETQYF.

The table lists this clonotype with a few counts. The chain uses TRBV6-5 and TRBJ2-3, with D perhaps being TRBD1 or TRBD2 (6 bases each). With 5 bases removed from V and 3 bases from J, the gap between germline ends came to 15 bases. Germline V gene lookup returns CDR1 MNHEY and CDR2 SVGAGI. This CDR3 region has 15 residues. The CDR3 coding sequence is TGTGCCAGCAGTCCTCAAAGGGGGGAGACAGATACGCAGTATTTT. Protein product: CASSPQRGETDTQYF.

This clonotype turned up a few times. This chain links TRBV20-1 with TRBJ2-3, with 7 nucleotides matching TRBD2. V lost 3 bases and J lost 2; bases outside the gene matches: 20. The germline CDR1 and CDR2 sequences are DFQATT and SNEGSKA (reference sequence). This CDR3 has 19 residues. CDR3 sequence: CSASPSVKRGPTHTDTQYF. The DNA for the CDR3 is TGCAGTGCTAGCCCTTCGGTGAAGCGGGGTCCTACTCACACAGATACGCAGTATTTT.

The CDR3 DNA is TGTGCCAGCACCCTCTTTCCGGCTGGAGGGGGCTACGAGCAGTACTTC. Protein sequence: CASTLFPAGGGYEQYF. The chain carries TRBV6-5 and TRBJ2-7, with D tentatively TRBD1 or TRBD2 (6 bases each). The germline V and J ends were trimmed by 7 bases and 3 bases, with 22 bases remaining between them. Germline CDR1 MNHEY, CDR2 SVGAGI. The CDR3 consists of 16 residues.

This clonotype was recorded a few times. V usage is TRBV28 and J usage is TRBJ2-7; D unresolved. Trimming removed 6 bases from V and 6 bases from J, with 12 bases in between. Germline V lookup: CDR1 MDHEN, CDR2 SYDVKM. The CDR3 is 12 residues long. CDR3 protein: CASSSPPREQYF. DNA of the CDR3: TGTGCCAGCAGCTCCCCCCCTCGCGAGCAGTACTTC.

The chain combines TRBV29-1 with TRBJ1-2; D is perhaps TRBD1 (5 bases). Trimming pared 5 bases from V and 2 bases from J, leaving 9 bases between. Germline V gene lookup returns CDR1 SQVTM and CDR2 ANQGSEA. The CDR3 has 12 amino acids. CDR3 loop: CSVNRGNYGYTF. DNA of the CDR3: TGCAGCGTTAATAGGGGAAACTATGGCTACACCTTC. Complete variable domain (other parts from reference TRBV29-1 and TRBJ1-2): SAVISQKPSRDICQRGTSLTIQCQVDSQVTMMFWYRQQPGQSLTLIATANQGSEATYESGFVIDKFPISRPNLTFSTLTVSNMSPEDSSIYLCSVNRGNYGYTFGSGTRLTVV.

The rearrangement joins TRBV9 to TRBJ2-7; 8 bases are shared with TRBD2. The last part of the DNA fits TRBJ2-5 better; the J call may be wrong. The germline gives CDR1 SGDLS, CDR2 YYNGEE. The CDR3 extends over 15 amino acids. The CDR3 is CASSVGSSGGGTQYF. For the CDR3, the DNA is TGTGCCAGCAGCGTAGGCTCCAGCGGGGGTGGGACCCAGTACTTC.

In this sample, this clonotype turned up a few times. The genes are TRBV7-9 and TRBJ2-5, with 8 bases aligning to TRBD1. V dropped 5 bases and J dropped 4; count of bases not matched to a gene: 15. This CDR3 region has 17 residues. CDR1 is SEHNR, CDR2 FQNEAQ, per germline (reference sequence). The CDR3 DNA is TGTGCCAGCAGCCCACGGACAGGGAGGAAAGGTAGAGAGACCCAGTACTTC. Its protein product is CASSPRTGRKGRETQYF. The full variable domain, its missing parts supplied by reference TRBV7-9 and TRBJ2-5, is DTGVSQNPRHKITKRGQNVTFRCDPISEHNRLYWYRQTLGQGPEFLTYFQNEAQLEKSRLLSDRFSAERPKGSFSTLEIQRTEQGDSAMYLCASSPRTGRKGRETQYFGPGTRLLVL.

The chain carries TRBV6-4 and TRBJ2-3; D gene ambiguous. Germline-derived CDR1 and CDR2 are MRHNA and SNTAGT. V lost 2 bases, J lost 0 bases, and 12 bases lay in between. This CDR3 region has 16 residues. The CDR3 sequence is CASSDAHPPSTDTQYF. The CDR3 DNA reads TGTGCCAGCAGTGACGCACACCCTCCTAGCACAGATACGCAGTATTTT.

The chain employs TRBV20-1 and TRBJ2-3; no reliable D call. Germline V gene sequence: CDR1 DFQATT, CDR2 SNEGSKA (reference sequence). V shed 6 bases and J shed 1 base, with 8 bases lying between them. This CDR3 spans 12 amino acids. The CDR3 coding sequence is TGCAGTGCAAATGTACGCACAGATACGCAGTATTTT. Amino acids: CSANVRTDTQYF.

In regard to this clonotype: The junction differs from germline at one of its ends, possibly a read error. This chain joins TRBV6-2 or TRBV6-3 and TRBJ2-5, with 8 bases matching TRBD1. Germline loops: CDR1 MNHEY, CDR2 SVGEGT. The CDR3 spans 16 residues. The chain's CDR3 is CASSFSGGTGQETRYF. The CDR3 DNA reads TGTGCCAGCAGCTTTTCCGGAGGGACAGGCCAAGAGACCCGGTACTTC.

The chain joins TRBV16 to TRBJ2-7; 8 nucleotides agree with TRBD1. With the DNA end fitting TRBJ2-4 better, the J assignment may be wrong. The CDR3 is 15 amino acids. Germline V CDR1 and CDR2: KGHSY, FQNENV. The CDR3 is CASSPPGQVAPIQYF. CDR3 in DNA: TGTGCCAGCAGCCCACCGGGACAGGTAGCTCCCATTCAGTACTTC.

The V and J genes are TRBV6-2 or TRBV6-3 and TRBJ2-7; D is possibly TRBD1 (5 bases). Between the trimmed V and J ends, which lost 8 bases and 0 bases, there was a span of 11 bases. The CDR3 sequence is 13 residues long. Germline V gene lookup returns CDR1 MNHEY and CDR2 SVGEGT. As DNA, the CDR3 is TGTGCCAGCCAGGAACAGGCCTCCTACGAGCAGTACTTC. It yields the protein CASQEQASYEQYF.

The V call is TRBV6-2 or TRBV6-3, the J call TRBJ2-1; 8 positions agree with TRBD2. The CDR3 length is 16 residues. V lost 3 bases and J lost 4; bases outside the gene matches: 8. Per the germline V gene, CDR1 is MNHEY and CDR2 is SVGEGT. CDR3 sequence reads: CASSYHQRGRYNEQFF. In DNA, the CDR3 is TGTGCCAGCAGTTATCACCAGCGGGGGAGGTACAATGAGCAGTTCTTC.

This clonotype turned up a few times. CDR3 DNA sequence: TGTGCCAGCCATCCGGACAGCTATGGCTACACCTTC. Amino acid sequence: CASHPDSYGYTF. This chain uses TRBV2 with TRBJ1-2; the D gene is possibly TRBD1 (6 bases). CDR1 is SNHLY and CDR2 is FYNNEI in the germline V gene. CDR3 length: 12 amino acids. Trimming took off 8 bases at V and 4 bases at J, with 11 bases between the two ends.

This clonotype was detected a few times. This chain uses TRBV29-1 with TRBJ2-1; TRBD1 aligns across 11 bases. Germline CDR1 is SQVTM and CDR2 is ANQGSEA. This CDR3 spans 14 amino acids. The CDR3 sequence: CSGTRDRGTNEQFF. In nucleotides, the CDR3 is TGCTCGGGCACCCGGGACAGGGGGACAAATGAGCAGTTCTTC.

The V call is TRBV28, the J call TRBJ1-5; 8 bases agree with TRBD1. Per germline, CDR1 MDHEN and CDR2 SYDVKM. V shed 1 base, J shed 6 bases, and the junction held 2 bases outside the gene matches. The CDR3 sequence is 14 residues long. CDR3 amino acids: CASSLSRGPQPQHF. The CDR3 region has the DNA TGTGCCAGCAGTTTATCCAGGGGGCCTCAGCCCCAGCATTTT.

This chain connects TRBV20-1 to TRBJ1-1; a weak D match, TRBD1 (6 bases). V shed 5 bases and J shed 3 bases, with 19 bases lying between them. Germline CDR1 reads DFQATT; CDR2 reads SNEGSKA (reference sequence). The CDR3 is made up of 15 amino acids. The CDR3 loop reads CSAYLGGIVHTEAFF. As DNA, the CDR3 is TGCAGTGCTTACCTAGGGGGGATCGTGCACACTGAAGCTTTCTTT.

This clonotype appeared a few times. The chain employs TRBV20-1 and TRBJ1-5, with 7 nucleotides matching TRBD1. The CDR3 sequence is 13 residues long. Germline-derived CDR1 and CDR2 are DFQATT and SNEGSKA (reference sequence). J was trimmed by 5 bases and V by 3 bases; bases with no gene match: 4. CDR3 amino acids: CSASRDRDQPQHF. The CDR3 DNA sequence: TGCAGTGCTAGTCGGGACAGAGATCAGCCCCAGCATTTT.

The CDR3 is CASSNRLDYNEQFF. The CDR3 DNA reads as TGTGCCAGCAGCAACCGACTAGATTACAATGAGCAGTTCTTC. The genes are TRBV7-2 and TRBJ2-1, with a weak D call TRBD2 (6 bases). Germline loops: CDR1 SGHTA, CDR2 FQGNSA. The V end lost 5 bases, the J end lost 4 bases, and 12 bases lay between the germline ends. This CDR3 region has 14 residues.

This rearrangement joins TRBV27 to TRBJ1-1; D not resolved. Germline loops: CDR1 MNHEY, CDR2 SMNVEV (reference sequence). The CDR3 length is 13 residues. Trimming cost V 7 bases and J 1 base, with 10 bases left between them. The CDR3 region is CASTAAGNTEAFF. CDR3 coding DNA: TGTGCCAGCACTGCGGCGGGGAACACTGAAGCTTTCTTT.

V is TRBV5-1 and J is TRBJ2-7, with 8 bases fitting TRBD1. The V and J ends lost 2 bases and 0 bases, in that order; junction bases with no gene match: 13. The germline gives CDR1 SGHRS, CDR2 YFSETQ. The CDR3 is 18 residues long. CDR3 nucleotide sequence: TGCGCCAGCAGCTTCTTGGACAGGGAGGTCAAGAGCTCCTACGAGCAGTACTTC. This sequence encodes CASSFLDREVKSSYEQYF.

The CDR3 region is CASSVGSGTNTNTQYF. CDR3 sequence (DNA): TGTGCCAGCAGCGTAGGATCGGGGACGAATACTAATACGCAGTATTTT. This chain links TRBV9 with TRBJ2-3; possibly TRBD1 or TRBD2 for D (5 bases each). There are 16 residues in the CDR3. CDR1 SGDLS and CDR2 YYNGEE come from the germline V gene. Trimming removed 0 bases from V and 7 bases from J, with 18 bases in between.

This clonotype was seen a handful of times. The chain carries TRBV20-1 and TRBJ1-2, with a tentative D call TRBD1 (6 bases). Germline V gene lookup returns CDR1 DFQATT and CDR2 SNEGSKA (reference sequence). V lost 2 bases and J 6 bases, leaving 13 bases between the germline ends. This CDR3 contains 13 residues. CDR3 nucleotide sequence: TGCAGTGCTAGAAAACAGGGAATCGATGGCTACACCTTC. Its protein is CSARKQGIDGYTF.

This clonotype appeared a few times. The chain joins TRBV6-2 or TRBV6-3 to TRBJ2-5; possibly TRBD2 for D (8 bases). The ends were cut back, 3 bases at V and 6 bases at J, with 17 bases in the middle. The CDR3 has 15 residues. Germline V lookup: CDR1 MNHEY, CDR2 SVGEGT. The CDR3 DNA reads as TGTGCCAGCAGTTATTCCGGGACTAGGGGGCAGACCCAGTACTTC. Translation: CASSYSGTRGQTQYF.

The CDR3 DNA follows: TGTGCCACCAGTGCCGCGTTTGGCGTGGATCTGGCAGGGGGCGAGGAGACCCAGTACTTC. It codes for CATSAAFGVDLAGGEETQYF. The chain is built from TRBV24-1 and TRBJ2-5; 8 bases match TRBD1. With V trimmed by 5 bases and J by 5 bases, 24 bases remained unmatched. The germline CDR1 and CDR2 sequences are KGHDR and SFDVKD. The CDR3 consists of 20 residues.

This clonotype occurred once. One junction end disagrees with the germline gene, perhaps due to a read error. The chain employs TRBV28 and TRBJ2-1, with D uncertain. Germline values: CDR1 MDHEN, CDR2 SYDVKM. The CDR3 loop spans 11 amino acids. CDR3 DNA: TGTGCCGGCAGTTTGAATGGTGAGCAGTTCTTC. As protein: CAGSLNGEQFF.

This clonotype was counted once. The chain employs TRBV28 and TRBJ1-5; 7 positions agree with TRBD1. The length of the CDR3 is 15 residues. From germline, CDR1 is MDHEN and CDR2 SYDVKM. V lost 6 bases and J lost 4; bases outside the gene matches: 9. As DNA, the CDR3 is TGTGCCAGCAGCCGCGGGACAGCCGAAAATCAGCCCCAGCATTTT. It encodes CASSRGTAENQPQHF.

The rearrangement uses TRBV27 and TRBJ2-7; D not resolved. Germline assignment: CDR1 MNHEY and CDR2 SMNVEV (reference sequence). Trimming took off 6 bases at V and 3 bases at J, with 12 bases between the two ends. This CDR3 region has 13 residues. The CDR3 DNA follows: TGTGCCAGCAGCCGTGGGCCCTGCTACGAGCAGTACTTC. Translated, it gives CASSRGPCYEQYF.

J is TRBJ2-1 and V is TRBV12-3 or TRBV12-4; a possible D gene is TRBD2 (5 bases). V was pared by 5 bases and J by 13 bases, with 21 bases between. This CDR3 spans 14 amino acids. In DNA, the CDR3 is TGTGCCAGCAGTAGCACGGGATCCGGGGAGACCCAGTTCTTC. Its translation: CASSSTGSGETQFF.